The next 7 T cell receptor beta chains were all read from a single sample in a study of shared clonotypes between healthy human individuals (dated by TCRdb to 2018 to 2021). To prepare the library, the immunoSEQ multiplex PCR assay was applied. The table comes from immuneACCESS by way of TCRdb, which keeps in-frame sequences with V and J called. Part of the clones is missing from these tables; in studies checked, under half for an unresolved V gene and the rest for unknown reasons. The sample data list more than 550,000 clones, and about two thirds of these were observed just once. Jointly, the top ten make up approximately 1.7% of the sample. Input material: memory CD4+ T cells sorted from blood. The sample's cell subset or site, from its label and the paper: CD45RA-negative fraction. Receptors were obtained from a woman aged 30 to 39 in good health.

Concerning this clone itself: In the same sample, other DNA sequences code for this CDR3. The V gene is TRBV5-1, the J gene TRBJ1-3; possible D gene TRBD1, 5 bases. Germline loops: CDR1 SGHRS, CDR2 YFSETQ. V lost 4 bases and J 4 bases, leaving 12 bases between the germline ends. The CDR3 is made up of 14 amino acids. CDR3 sequence: CASSLGTSGNTIYF. The CDR3 DNA is TGCGCCAGCAGCCTCGGGACCTCCGGAAACACCATATATTTT.

The rearrangement joins TRBV27 to TRBJ2-2; weak D call: TRBD2 (6 bases). This CDR3 has 15 amino acids. Germline CDR1 reads MNHEY; CDR2 reads SMNVEV (reference sequence). The germline V and J ends were trimmed by 6 bases and 4 bases, with 15 bases remaining between them. This CDR3 is CASRVRDLSTGELFF. The CDR3 DNA is TGTGCCAGCAGAGTCCGGGACTTAAGCACCGGGGAGCTGTTTTTT.

The chain joins TRBV6-1 to TRBJ2-4; D is uncertain. The V gene lost 5 bases and the J gene lost 5 bases, with 16 bases spanning the gap. The CDR3 sequence is 15 residues long. CDR1 and CDR2 (germline): MNHNS, SASEGT. The CDR3 loop is CASSRVGQIENIQYF. The CDR3 DNA reads TGTGCCAGCAGTCGAGTAGGGCAGATAGAAAACATTCAGTACTTC.

This clone was recorded a few times. This chain connects TRBV18 to TRBJ2-6; 7 bases line up with TRBD1. Trimming removed 9 bases from V and 0 bases from J; junction bases left unmatched: 8. CDR3 length: 16 residues. Germline-derived CDR1 and CDR2 are KGHSH and LQKENI. This CDR3 is CASTGQASSGANVLTF. CDR3 nucleotide sequence: TGTGCCAGTACCGGACAGGCAAGCTCTGGGGCCAACGTCCTGACTTTC.

The V and J genes are TRBV18 and TRBJ2-7; D is uncertain. In germline, CDR1 is KGHSH, CDR2 LQKENI. The CDR3 sequence is 11 residues long. Trimming took 4 bases from V and 5 from J, leaving 6 bases between them. In DNA form, the CDR3 reads TGTGCCAGCTCACAACTGGACGAGCAGTACTTC. Translated: CASSQLDEQYF.

This clone was recorded once. The chain couples TRBV7-2 to TRBJ2-1; D is ambiguous. Germline assignment: CDR1 SGHTA and CDR2 FQGNSA. V gave up 1 base and J gave up 4 bases, with 11 bases separating them. The CDR3 has 15 amino acids. CDR3 DNA: TGTGCCAGCAGCTTAGTGGGTCGGATATACAATGAGCAGTTCTTC. Residues: CASSLVGRIYNEQFF.

V is TRBV28 and J is TRBJ1-5; tentative D call: TRBD1 (5 bases). V dropped 8 bases and J dropped 5 bases, with 13 bases sitting between them. The CDR3 runs 13 residues. CDR1 MDHEN and CDR2 SYDVKM come from the germline V gene. The DNA for the CDR3 is TGTGCCAGCGGGGGTCGCGCAGATCAGCCCCAGCATTTT. Its protein is CASGGRADQPQHF.